What follows are 9 T cell receptor beta chains derived from one specimen sequenced in a study of CD4 and CD8 cells across lung adenocarcinoma regions. One entry per CDR3 protein results from TCRdb running MiXCR on the PCR reads. The sample has almost 7,000 distinct CDR3 sequences, around half seen once. The specimen sequenced was CD8+ T cells from the center of a lung tumor. Receptors were obtained from a male donor with lung adenocarcinoma. The CD4 and CD8 labels of this study may be unreliable.

This clonotype was seen more than once but under ten times. The J gene is TRBJ2-5, the V gene TRBV27; 7 positions match TRBD1. CDR1 and CDR2 (germline): MNHEY, SMNVEV (reference sequence). J was trimmed by 2 bases and V by 6 bases; bases with no gene match: 6. The CDR3 runs to 14 residues. CDR3 loop: CASRRQGLQETQYF. In DNA form, the CDR3 reads TGTGCCAGCAGACGACAGGGCCTGCAAGAGACCCAGTACTTC.

This clonotype was counted between two and nine times. The rearrangement uses TRBV6-1 and TRBJ2-2; TRBD2 matches 10 bases. Germline CDR1 reads MNHNS; CDR2 reads SASEGT. V shed 3 bases, J shed 3 bases, and the junction held 1 base outside the gene matches. The CDR3 covers 15 residues. The chain's CDR3 is CASSEGTSDTGELFF. In nucleotides, the CDR3 is TGTGCCAGCAGTGAGGGGACTAGCGACACCGGGGAGCTGTTTTTT.

The chain couples TRBV7-2 to TRBJ2-3; weak D call: TRBD2 (6 bases). The CDR3 is 14 amino acids. Trimming left V 3 bases short and J 0 bases short, with 7 bases between. The germline CDR1 and CDR2 sequences are SGHTA and FQGNSA. The CDR3 DNA reads TGTGCCAGCAGCTTCGGGACTAGCACAGATACGCAGTATTTT. It is translated as CASSFGTSTDTQYF.

On this clonotype itself: Germline is not matched at one junction end, which may reflect a read error. The chain uses TRBV6-1 and TRBJ2-3; unclear D gene. From germline, CDR1 is MNHNS and CDR2 SASEGT. The CDR3 has 10 residues. The CDR3 DNA reads TGTGCCGGCATCGGCGAGCGACCGTTCTTT. Encoded protein: CAGIGERPFF.

The rearrangement joins TRBV10-2 to TRBJ2-5; weak D call: TRBD2 (6 bases). The CDR3 is 15 residues long. From germline, CDR1 is WSHSY and CDR2 SAAADI. CDR3 sequence (DNA): TGCGCTAGGAAGCACGGGGGTCGTGACCAAGACACTCAGTACTTC. As protein: CARKHGGRDQDTQYF.

The chain carries TRBV6-1 and TRBJ2-3; possibly TRBD2 for D (7 bases). The CDR3 has 15 residues. Germline CDR1 is MNHNS and CDR2 is SASEGT. Here the CDR3 DNA reads TGTGGCGGGAGTGACGGGGGCCTCCTCCAAGATACGCAGTATTTT. As protein: CGGSDGGLLQDTQYF.

Turning to this clonotype: This could be a read error, since a much larger clone is one nucleotide away. The V gene is TRBV6-1, the J gene TRBJ2-1; 9 bases match TRBD2. The CDR3 is made up of 14 amino acids. V dropped 5 bases and J dropped 10; count of bases not matched to a gene: 9. Germline V CDR1 and CDR2: MNHNS, SASEGT. DNA for the CDR3: TGTGCCAGCAGTAGGGGGCGGGAGGGCCAAGAGCAGTTCTTC. Amino acid sequence: CASSRGREGQEQFF.

This chain links TRBV30 with TRBJ1-5, with D maybe TRBD1 (5 bases). From germline, CDR1 is GTSNPN and CDR2 SVGIG (reference sequence). CDR3 length equals 13 residues. Trimming removed 0 bases at V and 5 bases at J, with 8 bases between. CDR3 bases: TGTGCCTGGAGTGTCCAGGGCGATCAGCCCCAGCATTTT. It specifies CAWSVQGDQPQHF.

The rearrangement links TRBV27 to TRBJ2-1; possible D gene TRBD1, 5 bases. The J call is uncertain, as TRBJ2-7 better fits the DNA end. This CDR3 is built from 14 residues. Germline V gene lookup returns CDR1 MNHEY and CDR2 SMNVEV (reference sequence). The CDR3 DNA reads as TGTGCCAGCAGTCCTAGGGGCTTCTACAATGAGCAGTACTTC. This translates into CASSPRGFYNEQYF.